The next 13 T cell receptor beta chains were all read from a single sample in a study of blood T cell repertoires in COVID-19 (TCRdb year 2020). Receptors were amplified or captured by the immunoSEQ multiplex PCR assay. TCRdb carries this immuneACCESS record with in-frame sequences only. Its versions omit some clonotypes, under half of them owing to an unresolved V gene in the studies checked, with the rest unexplained. The sample data list 43,000 or so clones, and approximately 80% of these were observed just once. The top ten constitute around 22% of the sample. Sequencing input: peripheral blood. The receptor source for this set is a woman aged 60 to 75 with acute or convalescent COVID-19.

The chain uses TRBV21-1 and TRBJ1-4. TRBV21-1 is noted as a pseudogene. The CDR3 is 16 amino acids. The CDR3 protein is CASSGAPGEGGEKLFF. DNA of the CDR3: TGTGCCAGCAGCGGGGCTCCGGGGGAGGGTGGGGAAAAACTGTTTTTT.

This chain connects TRBV19 to TRBJ1-5, with 7 nucleotides matching TRBD1. This CDR3 contains 13 residues. CDR1 is LNHDA and CDR2 is SQIVND in the germline V gene (reference sequence). V lost 7 bases, J lost 7 bases, and 7 bases stayed unmatched. The CDR3 is CASKGAYSQPQHF. The CDR3 region has the DNA TGTGCCAGTAAGGGGGCCTATAGCCAGCCCCAGCATTTT. The entire variable domain, with the rest obtained from reference TRBV19 and TRBJ1-5, is as follows: DGGITQSPKYLFRKEGQNVTLSCEQNLNHDAMYWYRQDPGQGLRLIYYSQIVNDFQKGDIAEGYSVSREKKESFPLTVTSAQKNPTAFYLCASKGAYSQPQHFGDGTRLSIL.

The rearrangement uses TRBV21-1 and TRBJ2-2; the table's TRBD1 call for D was not verified on the DNA. TRBV21-1 is tagged as a pseudogene. CDR3 length equals 13 residues. The CDR3 region is CASSNNPTGELFF. In DNA form, the CDR3 reads TGTGCCAGCAGCAACAATCCCACCGGGGAGCTGTTTTTT.

The chain recombines TRBV9 with TRBJ1-1; D gene uncertain. V dropped 0 bases and J dropped 5 bases, with 11 bases sitting between them. This CDR3 has 14 residues. The germline gives CDR1 SGDLS, CDR2 YYNGEE. CDR3 nucleotide sequence: TGTGCCAGCAGCGTAGCAACCCGGAGGACTGAAGCTTTCTTT. Translation: CASSVATRRTEAFF.

J is TRBJ2-7 and V is TRBV12-5; no firm D call. Trimming pared 7 bases from V and 3 bases from J, leaving 7 bases between. The CDR3 runs to 11 residues. Germline V CDR1 and CDR2: LGHNT, FRNRAP. The CDR3 region is CASATYYEQYF. Here the CDR3 DNA reads TGTGCTAGTGCGACATACTACGAGCAGTACTTC.

This chain uses TRBV19 with TRBJ1-4, with D unresolved. Trimming shortened V by 1 base and J by 5 bases, and 8 bases separated the two germline ends. From germline, CDR1 is LNHDA and CDR2 SQIVND (reference sequence). The CDR3 covers 14 residues. The CDR3 bases are TGTGCCAGTAGTATAGGGTCGGGAAATGAAAAACTGTTTTTT. Its translation is CASSIGSGNEKLFF.

V is TRBV4-3 and J is TRBJ1-4; D possibly corresponds to TRBD1 (5 bases). The CDR3 loop spans 16 amino acids. Germline CDR1 and CDR2: LGHNA and YSLEER. The ends were cut back, 0 bases at V and 4 bases at J, with 12 bases in the middle. The CDR3 DNA follows: TGCGCCAGCAGCCAAGAAGGGGCAGGGCTTAATGAAAAACTGTTTTTT. Its translation: CASSQEGAGLNEKLFF.

The rearrangement joins TRBV6-5 to TRBJ1-1; TRBD1 might be the D (6 bases). Germline CDR1 reads MNHEY; CDR2 reads SVGAGI. V lost 0 bases and J 1 base, leaving 12 bases between the germline ends. The CDR3 contains 16 residues. Here the CDR3 DNA reads TGTGCCAGCAGTTACTCTTATTACAGGGCGAACACTGAAGCTTTCTTT. Its translation: CASSYSYYRANTEAFF.

The chain carries TRBV7-2 and TRBJ2-3; 9 bases align to TRBD1. Germline assignment: CDR1 SGHTA and CDR2 FQGNSA. Losses at the gene ends were 1 base for V and 6 bases for J; bases not matched to a gene: 5. The CDR3 sequence is 15 residues long. CDR3 coding DNA: TGTGCCAGCAGCTTAGACAGGGGGCGAACGGATACGCAGTATTTT. Encoded protein: CASSLDRGRTDTQYF.

V gene TRBV6-5 combines with J gene TRBJ2-7, with 10 bases matching TRBD1. The ends lost 6 bases at V and 6 bases at J; junction bases unmatched: 8. Germline values: CDR1 MNHEY, CDR2 SVGAGI. This CDR3 is built from 14 residues. CDR3 in amino acids: CASRSGTGVGEQYF. Written as DNA, the CDR3 is TGTGCCAGCAGGTCCGGGACAGGGGTAGGCGAGCAGTACTTC.

In its sample, this clone was seen a few times. The rearrangement uses TRBV5-6 and TRBJ1-2; D unclear. The length of the CDR3 is 13 residues. Germline assignment: CDR1 SGHDT and CDR2 YYEEEE. The V end lost 0 bases, the J end lost 7 bases, and 10 bases lay between the germline ends. CDR3 DNA: TGTGCCAGCAGCTTGGAATCAGAGGGTGGCTACACCTTC. It translates to CASSLESEGGYTF.

The chain combines TRBV7-9 with TRBJ1-3; D gene ambiguous. CDR1 and CDR2 (germline): SEHNR, FQNEAQ (reference sequence). The CDR3 is 16 amino acids. Trimming removed 4 bases from V and 0 bases from J, with 13 bases in between. The CDR3 loop reads CASSSPGLNSGNTIYF. Written as DNA, the CDR3 is TGTGCCAGCAGCTCGCCCGGACTGAACTCTGGAAACACCATATATTTT.

The chain recombines TRBV7-3 with TRBJ2-3; D perhaps matches TRBD2 (5 bases). CDR3 length equals 12 residues. Deletions cut 5 bases from V and 11 bases from J, with 14 bases between. The germline CDR1 and CDR2 sequences are SGHTA and FQGTGA. CDR3 amino acids: CASSLQAGKQYF. DNA for the CDR3: TGTGCCAGCAGCCTCCAAGCCGGGAAGCAGTATTTT.